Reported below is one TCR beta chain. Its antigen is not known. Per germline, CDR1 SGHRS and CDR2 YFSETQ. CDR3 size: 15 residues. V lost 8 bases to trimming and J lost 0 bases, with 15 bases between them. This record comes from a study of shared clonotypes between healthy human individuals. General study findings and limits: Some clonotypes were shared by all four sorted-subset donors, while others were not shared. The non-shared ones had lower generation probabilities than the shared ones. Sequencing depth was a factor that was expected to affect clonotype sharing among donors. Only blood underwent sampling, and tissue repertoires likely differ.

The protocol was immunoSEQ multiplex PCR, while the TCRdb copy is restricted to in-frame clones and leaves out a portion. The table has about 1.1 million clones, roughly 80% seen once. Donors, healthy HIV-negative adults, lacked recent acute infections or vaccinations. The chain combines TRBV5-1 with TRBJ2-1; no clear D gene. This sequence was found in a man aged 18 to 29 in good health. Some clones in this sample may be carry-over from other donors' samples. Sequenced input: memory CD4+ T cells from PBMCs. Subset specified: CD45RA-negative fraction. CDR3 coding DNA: TGCGCCAGTAGAGGTACGGGCGGCTCCTACAATGAGCAGTTCTTC. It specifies CASRGTGGSYNEQFF.